This T cell receptor (beta chain) was captured by sequencing in a study of cytomegalovirus exposure and HLA in healthy donors (dated by TCRdb to the late 2010s). For the study in its entirety: According to a later analysis, one platform produced both the approximately 110 validation repertoires and the roughly 650 repertoires of the first cohort. To predict cytomegalovirus infection status, the study brought together high-throughput TCR immunosequencing, statistical association of individual TCRs with disease status, and machine learning. The aim of the study was to test whether cataloging public T cell receptors could identify signatures of past pathogen exposure. Besides the first cohort of hundreds of subjects, a separate validation cohort made up of 120 different subjects was used.

The receptor library was made with the immunoSEQ multiplex PCR assay. On the study's bioinformatics: To diagnose cytomegalovirus status from the catalog of TCR beta chain sequences, a statistical classification framework was built. Sourced from immuneACCESS, this table was stored by TCRdb with only in-frame sequences that have V and J called. A share of the clones is absent; for the studies checked, an unresolved V gene accounts for under half, and the remainder has no known explanation. That table gives V, J and clone size, and the DNA gave D and trimming. The sample yields 220,000 or so clones; around nine tenths were counted once. Approximately 1.1% of the sample is taken by the ten largest. Details on this clone: Which antigen it targets is not known. No qualities accompany the bases; no much larger clone lies one base away.

Broader findings and caveats from the paper: A later analysis had no HLA typing for the validation cohort, so co-occurrence there was scored across all 120 repertoires. Cytomegalovirus status was reported to be diagnosed by the classifier with high specificity and sensitivity in both the original and validation cohorts. Of the cluster scores, 90% to 95% were above 0 in a later analysis, which found that TCRs clustered in the first cohort also tended to co-occur in the roughly 130 validation repertoires. The study gave a list of over 150 TCR beta chains associated with cytomegalovirus. While some public TCRs were present in many individuals, most TCR sequences turned up only very rarely across donors. According to the authors, the approach could potentially be generalized to other disease states and immunological phenotypes. In vitro tests confirmed that three of the cytomegalovirus-associated TCR beta chains recognize cytomegalovirus antigens.

From its cysteine to its phenylalanine, the CDR3 spans 15 amino acids. This entry keeps only the CDR3 DNA: 45 bases, framed from base 1. Cut back by 2 bases and 1 base, the V and J ends lie 11 bases apart. CDR1 MDHEN and CDR2 SYDVKM were looked up in the germline V gene. Donors formed part of the validation cohort, which comprised 120 subjects and was distinct from the first cohort of some 700 subjects. The sequence was obtained from a woman under 30 in good health and CMV-seronegative. The sample consisted of PBMCs. The receptor chain draws on TRBV28 and TRBJ2-5; TRBD1 might be the D gene, on 5 matching bases. The nucleotides read TGTGCCAGCAGTTTAACTGACAGCCTCCAAGAGACCCAGTACTTC. This encodes CASSLTDSLQETQYF.